This T cell receptor (beta chain) appears in the sequencing data of a study of cytomegalovirus exposure and HLA in healthy donors. Overall study: Roughly 180 million T cells yielded some 100 million unique TCR beta sequences, as an earlier analysis found. Overall study findings and caveats: Some public TCRs appeared in many individuals, while most sequences were rare.

Germline V CDR1 and CDR2: SGHRS, YFSETQ. Trimming took 4 bases from V and 7 from J; bases not matched to a gene: 4. CDR3 length: 12 amino acids. Vbeta (60) and Jbeta (13) primers were used in the PCR. Generated by immunoSEQ multiplex PCR, the TCRdb table keeps only in-frame clones and is missing some. The sample includes roughly 99,000 clones, about 80% of them seen just once. Notes on this clone: The antigen is undetermined.

V gene TRBV5-1 combines with J gene TRBJ1-2, with 7 positions matching TRBD1. The specimen sequenced was PBMCs. This TCR came from a man aged 25-40 years in good health and CMV-seronegative. The CDR3 DNA is TGCGCCAGCAGCGGAGACAGGGTTGGCTACACCTTC. Translation: CASSGDRVGYTF.